The source of this T cell receptor (beta chain) is a study of OX40 agonist ivuxolimab in advanced cancers. As for the study more broadly: Ivuxolimab was an agonistic, fully human IgG2 monoclonal antibody directed against OX40 (CD134), a costimulatory receptor. Intravenous ivuxolimab was administered to patients every 2 weeks at six dose levels: 0.01, 0.1, 0.3, 1.5, 3 and 10 mg/kg. Of the roughly 52 dose-escalation patients, hepatocellular carcinoma was present in about 20, melanoma in roughly 15, renal cell carcinoma in 9 and head and neck cancer in 9. The dose-escalation cohort was 82.7% male with a mean age of about 65 years, ranging from roughly 20 to 80. The monotherapy dose-escalation portion (N ≈ 52 patients) of the phase I ivuxolimab trial is reported in the paper. Prior anti-PD-1, anti-PD-L1 or anti-CTLA-4 therapy was permitted, and 35% to 40% of dose-escalation patients had received checkpoint inhibitors. Peripheral TCRbeta sequencing aimed to test whether ivuxolimab altered TCR sequence diversity and caused clonal T-cell expansion. Partial responses were achieved by three dose-escalation patients, of whom one had hepatocellular carcinoma and two had cutaneous melanoma. The paper's findings and limits, for the study overall: Low levels of normalized T-cell clonal expansion were also shown by some nonresponding patients. After ivuxolimab, CD8+ T cells had more expanded clones than CD4+ T cells on average. The antigen specificity of the peripheral T cells that underwent clonal expansion was not determined. In the 0.1-3.0 mg/kg groups, partial responders had among the lowest normalized peripheral clonal expansion, particularly in CD8+ T cells. Clonal expansion of both CD4+ and CD8+ blood T cells was observed from baseline to week 6 at doses 0.1 to 3.0 mg/kg.

The trial excluded patients who had a history of autoimmune disease or who were on systemic immunosuppression. Peripheral blood for TCR sequencing was collected from all dose cohorts at baseline, on cycle 4 day 1, and on cycle 7 day 1. The samples were drawn from a first-in-human, open-label, multicenter phase I dose-escalation trial of ivuxolimab. Adults with locally advanced or metastatic melanoma, renal cell, hepatocellular, or head and neck squamous cell carcinoma were enrolled in the trial. Before TCR sequencing, CD4+ T cells and CD8+ T cells from peripheral blood were sorted into separate populations. To sequence the TCRbeta CDR3 region, genomic DNA was isolated from the sorted cells. The immunoSEQ Assay was used to sequence the TCRbeta CDR3 regions. TCRdb mirrors the immuneACCESS table, restricted to in-frame sequences. Some clones are absent from its copies; in checked studies, under half trace to an unresolved V gene, and the reason for the others is unknown. Present in this sample are approximately 38,000 clones, approximately 92% of which were seen just once. Of the sample, 7.5% to 10% falls within the top ten clones.

As for this clone: The antigen this receptor binds is unknown. It has no much larger one-base neighbor in the sample; base qualities were not kept.

Clipping removes 7 bases from V and 3 bases from J, with 7 as the unmatched junction base count. The CDR3 spans 14 residues, from the cysteine through the phenylalanine. Only the CDR3 region is kept as DNA, spanning 42 bases read in frame from base 1. CDR1 SNHLY and CDR2 FYNNEI were looked up in the germline V gene. The rearrangement combines TRBV2 with TRBJ2-3; a stretch of 7 junction bases matches TRBD2. This clonotype was obtained from an adult with an advanced solid tumor such as melanoma, head and neck, liver or kidney cancer. The sequences come from CD4+ or CD8+ T cells sorted from blood, collected in a trial of the OX40 agonist ivuxolimab. The CDR3 in this case is CASNGGGMTDTQYF. The DNA sequence is TGTGCCAGCAACGGGGGAGGGATGACAGATACGCAGTATTTT.